Below, 22 T cell receptor beta chains from the same sample are listed, as sequenced in a study of T cells after posttransplantation cyclophosphamide. Measured with immunoSEQ multiplex PCR; TCRdb has only the in-frame clones, and not every one. Listed here are about 34,000 clones without any singletons, the top ten holding about 7%. Sample: PBMCs. Receptor source: a woman aged 50 to 60 in good health and a related stem cell transplant donor.

This clone was picked up many times. The chain has TRBV2 and TRBJ1-2; 10 bases are shared with TRBD1. This CDR3 spans 15 amino acids. The germline V gene has CDR1 SNHLY and CDR2 FYNNEI. J lost 3 bases, V lost 5 bases, and 6 bases had no gene match. Here the CDR3 DNA reads TGTGCCAGCAGTAGGGACAGGGGCCCCTACTATGGCTACACCTTC. Translated: CASSRDRGPYYGYTF.

Ten or more counts support this clone. This chain connects TRBV12-3 or TRBV12-4 to TRBJ1-1; TRBD1 might be the D (5 bases). CDR3 size: 14 residues. The V gene lost 8 bases and the J gene lost 3 bases, with 16 bases spanning the gap. The CDR3 nucleotides read TGTGCCAGCTCCCTTTCGTGGGGGGACACTGAAGCTTTCTTT. This gives the protein CASSLSWGDTEAFF.

At least ten counts were recorded for this clone. The chain joins TRBV12-3 or TRBV12-4 to TRBJ1-1; 8 nucleotides line up with TRBD1. The CDR3 length is 13 residues. V was pared by 7 bases and J by 1 base, with 2 bases of the junction left unmatched. The CDR3 region is CASTGQGNTEAFF. The CDR3 nucleotides are TGTGCCAGCACCGGACAGGGGAACACTGAAGCTTTCTTT.

This CDR3 is CASSLRRGPQETQYF. CDR3 nucleotides: TGTGCCAGCAGCTTGAGGAGGGGGCCGCAAGAGACCCAGTACTTC. The chain links TRBV11-1 to TRBJ2-5; tentatively, D is TRBD1 (7 bases). CDR3 length: 15 amino acids. Trimming stripped 3 bases from V and 2 bases from J, with 13 bases between. Per germline, CDR1 SGHAT and CDR2 FQDESV (reference sequence).

This clone came up many times. The chain links TRBV11-3 to TRBJ2-5; tentatively, D is TRBD1 (6 bases). Trimming removed 5 bases from V and 7 bases from J, with 17 bases in between. This CDR3 contains 14 residues. CDR1 is SGHNT and CDR2 is YENEEA in the germline V gene. CDR3 nucleotide sequence: TGTGCCAGCAGCCCCGGACAGAGTAGTGGGACCCAGTACTTC. It codes for CASSPGQSSGTQYF. The whole variable domain, filled in from reference TRBV11-3 and TRBJ2-5, reads EAGVVQSPRYKIIEKKQPVAFWCNPISGHNTLYWYLQNLGQGPELLIRYENEEAVDDSQLPKDRFSAERLKGVDSTLKIQPAELGDSAVYLCASSPGQSSGTQYFGPGTRLLVL.

This clone was counted many times. The chain has TRBV19 and TRBJ2-7; 7 nucleotides match TRBD1. The CDR3 sequence is 13 residues long. V lost 5 bases to trimming and J lost 5 bases; unmatched junction nucleotides: 6. The germline gives CDR1 LNHDA, CDR2 SQIVND (reference sequence). The DNA for the CDR3 is TGTGCCAGTAGTTCACAGGGGCTAGACGAGCAGTACTTC. Amino acid sequence: CASSSQGLDEQYF.

This clone was detected ten times or more. The V call is TRBV4-2, the J call TRBJ1-2; 7 positions match TRBD1. Germline assignment: CDR1 LGHNA and CDR2 YNFKEQ. Germline trimming cut 1 base from V and 8 bases from J; bases unmatched to any gene: 7. The CDR3 extends over 14 amino acids. Written as DNA, the CDR3 is TGTGCCAGCAGCCAAGGACGACAGGGTCGCGGCTACACCTTC. It encodes CASSQGRQGRGYTF.

This clone was seen at least ten times. J is TRBJ2-2 and V is TRBV4-1, with D perhaps matching TRBD1 or TRBD2 (5 bases each). With 1 base removed from V and 6 bases from J, the gap between germline ends came to 9 bases. This CDR3 contains 14 residues. Germline values: CDR1 MGHRA, CDR2 YSYEKL. CDR3 DNA sequence: TGCGCCAGCAGCCAAGCGAGGGGCTCCGGGGAGCTGTTTTTT. As protein: CASSQARGSGELFF.

This clone was counted many times. The chain is built from TRBV5-1 and TRBJ2-7; possible D gene TRBD2, 5 bases. V was trimmed by 1 base and J by 6 bases, leaving 17 bases between them. Germline CDR1 reads SGHRS; CDR2 reads YFSETQ. The CDR3 sequence is 15 residues long. CDR3 amino acids: CASSLRSTTRGEQYF. In DNA form, the CDR3 reads TGCGCCAGCAGCTTGAGATCGACTACCCGGGGCGAGCAGTACTTC. The entire variable domain, with the rest obtained from reference TRBV5-1 and TRBJ2-7, is as follows: KAGVTQTPRYLIKTRGQQVTLSCSPISGHRSVSWYQQTPGQGLQFLFEYFSETQRNKGNFPGRFSGRQFSNSRSEMNVSTLELGDSALYLCASSLRSTTRGEQYFGPGTRLTVT.

This clone has ten or more counts. This chain links TRBV4-1 with TRBJ1-1; 7 nucleotides match TRBD1. The CDR3 is 14 amino acids. Germline V gene data show CDR1 as MGHRA and CDR2 as YSYEKL. The junction had 0 bases not matched to a gene; V was cut back by 2 bases and J by 0 bases. The CDR3 here is CASSQTGVNTEAFF. The CDR3 DNA sequence: TGCGCCAGCAGCCAAACAGGGGTGAACACTGAAGCTTTCTTT.

This clone was observed many times. The CDR3 spells CASSLPVLAGVYEQYF. In DNA, the CDR3 is TGTGCCAGCAGTTTACCCGTACTAGCGGGAGTATACGAGCAGTACTTC. The V gene is TRBV12-3 or TRBV12-4, the J gene TRBJ2-7, with 11 bases fitting TRBD2. The CDR3 runs to 16 residues. Losses at the gene ends were 2 bases for V and 4 bases for J; bases not matched to a gene: 7.

This clone was observed many times. This chain joins TRBV6-1 and TRBJ2-1, with a possible D match to TRBD1 (5 bases). Germline values: CDR1 MNHNS, CDR2 SASEGT. Trimming cost V 6 bases and J 6 bases, with 15 bases left between them. This CDR3 has 14 residues. In nucleotides, the CDR3 is TGTGCCAGCAGAGGGGCACCTCGAGGCAATGAGCAGTTCTTC. Encoded protein: CASRGAPRGNEQFF.

This clone was picked up many times. The chain is built from TRBV7-9 and TRBJ2-5; TRBD2 aligns across 11 bases. CDR1 and CDR2 from the germline V gene are SEHNR and FQNEAQ (reference sequence). The CDR3 sequence is 14 residues long. The trim removed 5 bases at V and 5 bases at J, leaving 4 bases unmatched. CDR3 DNA: TGTGCCAGCAGCCCCAGGACTAGCGGGGAGACCCAGTACTTC. Its translation is CASSPRTSGETQYF.

This clone was counted ten times or more. J is TRBJ2-7 and V is TRBV27; perhaps TRBD2 as D (6 bases). Trimming left V 5 bases short and J 7 bases short, with 12 bases between. Per germline, CDR1 MNHEY and CDR2 SMNVEV (reference sequence). This CDR3 contains 12 residues. CDR3: CASSTAAGEQYF. In DNA form, the CDR3 reads TGTGCCAGCAGTACGGCGGCGGGGGAGCAGTACTTC.

This clone appeared many times. This rearrangement joins TRBV9 to TRBJ2-1, with D possibly TRBD2 on 6 matching bases. CDR3 length: 12 residues. Trimming left V 5 bases short and J 6 bases short, with 9 bases between. Germline lookup yields CDR1 SGDLS and CDR2 YYNGEE. CDR3 sequence: CASRGLGNEQFF. DNA of the CDR3: TGTGCCAGCAGGGGACTGGGCAATGAGCAGTTCTTC.

V and J are TRBV6-5 and TRBJ2-2; TRBD1 might be the D (5 bases). Germline lookup yields CDR1 MNHEY and CDR2 SVGAGI. CDR3 length: 13 amino acids. The V end lost 8 bases, the J end lost 1 base, and 8 bases lay between the germline ends. The CDR3 nucleotides read TGTGCCAGCCGGCAGGGGAACACCGGGGAGCTGTTTTTT. This translates into CASRQGNTGELFF.

This clone was seen repeatedly, ten times or more. The chain employs TRBV15 and TRBJ1-2, with D possibly TRBD1 on 6 matching bases. This CDR3 has 14 residues. V was cut by 1 base and J by 3 bases, with 9 bases left in between. Germline V gene data show CDR1 as LNHNV and CDR2 as YYDKDF (reference sequence). The CDR3 loop reads CATSRGGGDYGYTF. As DNA, the CDR3 is TGTGCCACCAGCAGAGGAGGGGGGGACTATGGCTACACCTTC.

Only a few counts were recorded for this clone. The chain carries TRBV5-1 and TRBJ2-7; 10 bases agree with TRBD2. CDR1 and CDR2 from the germline V gene are SGHRS and YFSETQ. The V and J ends lost 2 bases and 3 bases, in that order; junction bases with no gene match: 14. The CDR3 sequence is 18 residues long. CDR3 nucleotide sequence: TGCGCCAGCAGCTTATCTACAGCAACTAGCGGGACGGTCTACGAGCAGTACTTC. Residues: CASSLSTATSGTVYEQYF.

This clone was found a few times. The chain couples TRBV29-1 to TRBJ2-7, with TRBD1 matching over 7 bases. The germline V gene has CDR1 SQVTM and CDR2 ANQGSEA. Trimming cost V 8 bases and J 1 base; bases outside gene matches: 2. This CDR3 is built from 11 residues. CDR3 region: CSFRGSYEQYF. The CDR3 bases are TGCAGCTTCAGGGGGTCCTACGAGCAGTACTTC.

The rearrangement joins TRBV7-9 to TRBJ2-7, with 12 bases identical to TRBD1. V was clipped by 5 bases and J by 5 bases; unmatched bases: 13. This CDR3 contains 17 residues. Germline loops: CDR1 SEHNR, CDR2 FQNEAQ (reference sequence). The CDR3 DNA reads TGTGCCAGCAGCACAATTTTTCGGGACAGGGGGCGGAACGAGCAGTACTTC. Its translation is CASSTIFRDRGRNEQYF.

This clone was seen at least ten times. This rearrangement joins TRBV2 to TRBJ1-4; 7 bases line up with TRBD1. J was trimmed by 5 bases and V by 10 bases; bases with no gene match: 13. The CDR3 contains 15 residues. Per the germline V gene, CDR1 is SNHLY and CDR2 is FYNNEI. CDR3 residues: CATHTRQGRNEKLFF. The CDR3 bases are TGTGCCACTCATACAAGACAGGGCCGGAATGAAAAACTGTTTTTT.

In its sample, this clone was seen many times. Here the CDR3 reads CATSGAGGSEAFF. Written as DNA, the CDR3 is TGTGCCACCAGTGGAGCAGGGGGCTCTGAAGCTTTCTTT. The genes are TRBV24-1 and TRBJ1-1; 8 bases are a match to TRBD1. CDR1 is KGHDR, CDR2 SFDVKD, per germline. J gave up 6 bases and V 5 bases, and 4 bases lay outside the gene matches. This CDR3 spans 13 amino acids.